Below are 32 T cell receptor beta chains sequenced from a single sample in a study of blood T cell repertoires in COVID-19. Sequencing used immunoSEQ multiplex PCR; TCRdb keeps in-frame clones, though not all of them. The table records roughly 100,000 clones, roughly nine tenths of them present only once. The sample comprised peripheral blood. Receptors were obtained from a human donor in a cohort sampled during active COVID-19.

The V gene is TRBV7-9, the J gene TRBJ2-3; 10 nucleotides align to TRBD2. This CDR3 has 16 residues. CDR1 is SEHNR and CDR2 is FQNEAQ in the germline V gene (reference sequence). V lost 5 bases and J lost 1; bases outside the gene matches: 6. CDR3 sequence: CASSPGLADRTDTQYF. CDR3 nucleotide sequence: TGTGCCAGCAGCCCCGGACTAGCGGACCGCACAGATACGCAGTATTTT.

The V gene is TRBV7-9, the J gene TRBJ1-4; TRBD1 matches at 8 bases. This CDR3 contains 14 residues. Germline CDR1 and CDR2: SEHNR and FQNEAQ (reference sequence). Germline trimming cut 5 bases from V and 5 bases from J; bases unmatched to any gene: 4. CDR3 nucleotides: TGTGCCAGCAGCAGGGACAGGAGAAATGAAAAACTGTTTTTT. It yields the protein CASSRDRRNEKLFF.

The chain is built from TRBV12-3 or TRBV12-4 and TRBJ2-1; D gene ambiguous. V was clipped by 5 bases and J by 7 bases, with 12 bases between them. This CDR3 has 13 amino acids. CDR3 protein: CASSVGPSNEQFF. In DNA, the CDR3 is TGTGCCAGCAGTGTTGGGCCTTCAAATGAGCAGTTCTTC.

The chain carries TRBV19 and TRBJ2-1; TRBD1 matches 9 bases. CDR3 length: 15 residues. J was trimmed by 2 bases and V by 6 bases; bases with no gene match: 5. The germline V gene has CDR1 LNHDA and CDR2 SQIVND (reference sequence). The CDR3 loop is CASRSGQGPYNEQFF. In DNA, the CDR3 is TGTGCCAGTAGATCGGGACAGGGCCCCTACAATGAGCAGTTCTTC. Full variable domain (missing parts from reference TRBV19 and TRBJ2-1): DGGITQSPKYLFRKEGQNVTLSCEQNLNHDAMYWYRQDPGQGLRLIYYSQIVNDFQKGDIAEGYSVSREKKESFPLTVTSAQKNPTAFYLCASRSGQGPYNEQFFGPGTRLTVL.

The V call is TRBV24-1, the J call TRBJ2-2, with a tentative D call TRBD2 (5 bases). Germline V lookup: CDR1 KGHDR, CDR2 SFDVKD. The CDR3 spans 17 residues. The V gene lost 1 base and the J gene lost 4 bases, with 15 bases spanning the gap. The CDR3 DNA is TGTGCCACCAGTGATTTTATGGCGGGTCTTCGCACCGGGGAGCTGTTTTTT. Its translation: CATSDFMAGLRTGELFF.

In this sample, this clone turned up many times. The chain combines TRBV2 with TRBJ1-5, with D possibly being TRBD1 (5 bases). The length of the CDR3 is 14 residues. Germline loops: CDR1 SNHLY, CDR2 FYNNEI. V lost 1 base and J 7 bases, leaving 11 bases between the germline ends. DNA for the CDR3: TGTGCCAGCAGTGAAGGGACAATGGGACAGCCCCAGCATTTT. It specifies CASSEGTMGQPQHF. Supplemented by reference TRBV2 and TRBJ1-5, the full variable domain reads EPEVTQTPSHQVTQMGQEVILRCVPISNHLYFYWYRQILGQKVEFLVSFYNNEISEKSEIFDDQFSVERPDGSNFTLKIRSTKLEDSAMYFCASSEGTMGQPQHFGDGTRLSIL.

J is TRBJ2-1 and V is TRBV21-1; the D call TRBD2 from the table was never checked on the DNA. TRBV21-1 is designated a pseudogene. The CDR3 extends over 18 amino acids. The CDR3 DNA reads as TGTGCCAGCACCAACCGGCTAGCGGGAGGGAGCTCCTACAATGAGCAGTTCTTC. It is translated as CASTNRLAGGSSYNEQFF.

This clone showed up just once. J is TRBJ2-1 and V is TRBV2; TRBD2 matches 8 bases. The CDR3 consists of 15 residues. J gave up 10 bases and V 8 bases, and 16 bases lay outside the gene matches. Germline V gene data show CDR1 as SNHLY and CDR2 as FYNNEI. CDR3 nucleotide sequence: TGTGCCAGCTTCCCTTTTTCCCAGGGGACTAGAGAGCAGTTCTTC. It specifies CASFPFSQGTREQFF.

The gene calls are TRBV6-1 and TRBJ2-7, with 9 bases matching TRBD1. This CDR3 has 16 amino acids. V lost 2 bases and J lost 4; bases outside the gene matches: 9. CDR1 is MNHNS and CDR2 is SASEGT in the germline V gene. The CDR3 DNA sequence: TGTGCCAGCAGTGAAATGTTGGGACAGGGAGGTTACGAGCAGTACTTC. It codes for CASSEMLGQGGYEQYF.

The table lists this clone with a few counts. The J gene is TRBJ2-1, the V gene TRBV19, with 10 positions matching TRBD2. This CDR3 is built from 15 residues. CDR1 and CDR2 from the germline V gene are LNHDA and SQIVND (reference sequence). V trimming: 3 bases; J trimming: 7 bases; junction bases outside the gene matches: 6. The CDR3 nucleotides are TGTGCCAGTAGTATTAGTCTAGCGGGGGAGAATGAGCAGTTCTTC. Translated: CASSISLAGENEQFF.

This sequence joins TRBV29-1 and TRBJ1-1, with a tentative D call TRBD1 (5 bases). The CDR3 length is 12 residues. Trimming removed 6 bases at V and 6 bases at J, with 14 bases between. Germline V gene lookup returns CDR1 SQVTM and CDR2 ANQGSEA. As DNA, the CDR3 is TGCAGCGTGCGGGGGGGTGGCCCTGAAGCTTTCTTT. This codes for CSVRGGGPEAFF.

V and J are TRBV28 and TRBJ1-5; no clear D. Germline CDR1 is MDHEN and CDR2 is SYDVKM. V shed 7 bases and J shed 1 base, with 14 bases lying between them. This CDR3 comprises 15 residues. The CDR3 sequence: CASNRRETSNQPQHF. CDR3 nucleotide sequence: TGTGCCAGCAACCGGAGGGAAACCAGCAATCAGCCCCAGCATTTT.

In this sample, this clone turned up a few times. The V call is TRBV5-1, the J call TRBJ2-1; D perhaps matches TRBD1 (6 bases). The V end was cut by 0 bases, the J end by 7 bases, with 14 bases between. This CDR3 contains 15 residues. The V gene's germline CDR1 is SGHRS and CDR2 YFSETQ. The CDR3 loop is CASSLEGQKRNEQFF. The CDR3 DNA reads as TGCGCCAGCAGCTTGGAGGGACAAAAAAGAAATGAGCAGTTCTTC.

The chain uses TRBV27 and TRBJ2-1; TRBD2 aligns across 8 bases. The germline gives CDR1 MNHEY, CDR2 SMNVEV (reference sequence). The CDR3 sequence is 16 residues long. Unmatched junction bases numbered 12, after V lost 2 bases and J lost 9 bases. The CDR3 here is CASSLQKREWGAEQFF. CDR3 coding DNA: TGTGCCAGCAGTTTACAGAAGCGGGAGTGGGGCGCTGAGCAGTTCTTC.

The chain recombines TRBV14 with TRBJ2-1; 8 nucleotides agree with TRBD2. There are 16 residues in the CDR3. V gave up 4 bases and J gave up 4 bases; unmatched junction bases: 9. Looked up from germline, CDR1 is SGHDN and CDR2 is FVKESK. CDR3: CASSRVRGVGYNEQFF. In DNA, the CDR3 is TGTGCCAGCAGCCGAGTGCGGGGGGTTGGTTACAATGAGCAGTTCTTC.

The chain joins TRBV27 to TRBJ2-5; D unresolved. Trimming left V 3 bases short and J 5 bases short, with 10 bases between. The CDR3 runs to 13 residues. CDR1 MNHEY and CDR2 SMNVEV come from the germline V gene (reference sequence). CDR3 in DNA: TGTGCCAGCAGTTTGAGCCTGAGGGAGACCCAGTACTTC. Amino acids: CASSLSLRETQYF.

In nucleotides, the CDR3 is TGTGCCAGCAGCGTTCAGGGGGCCGGGGAGCTGTTTTTT. Encoded protein: CASSVQGAGELFF. The chain links TRBV9 to TRBJ2-2, with 7 bases lining up with TRBD1. The CDR3 consists of 13 residues. Germline CDR1 reads SGDLS; CDR2 reads YYNGEE. The trim removed 2 bases at V and 6 bases at J, leaving 1 base unmatched.

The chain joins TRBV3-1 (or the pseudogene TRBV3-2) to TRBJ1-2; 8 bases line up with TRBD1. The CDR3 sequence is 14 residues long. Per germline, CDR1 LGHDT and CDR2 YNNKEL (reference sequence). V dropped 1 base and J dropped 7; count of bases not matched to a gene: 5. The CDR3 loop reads CASSQGQGNRGYTF. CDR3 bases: TGTGCCAGCAGCCAAGGACAGGGGAACCGTGGCTACACCTTC.

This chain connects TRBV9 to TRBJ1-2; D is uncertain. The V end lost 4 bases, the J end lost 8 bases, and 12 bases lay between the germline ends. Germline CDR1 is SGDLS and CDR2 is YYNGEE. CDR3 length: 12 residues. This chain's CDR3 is CASSSTLRGYTF. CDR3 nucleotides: TGTGCCAGCAGCTCTACCTTGAGGGGCTACACCTTC.

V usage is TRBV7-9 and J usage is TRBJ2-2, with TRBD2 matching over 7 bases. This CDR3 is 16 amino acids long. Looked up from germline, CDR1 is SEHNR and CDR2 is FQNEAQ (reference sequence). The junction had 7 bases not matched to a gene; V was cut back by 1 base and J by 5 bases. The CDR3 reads CASSLGGGRGTGELFF. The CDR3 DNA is TGTGCCAGCAGCTTAGGTGGCGGGAGAGGAACCGGGGAGCTGTTTTTT.

CDR3 bases: TGTGCCAGTCGAGCACAGGTCGCCTATGGCTACACCTTC. As protein: CASRAQVAYGYTF. The V call is TRBV19, the J call TRBJ1-2; maybe TRBD1 (5 bases). Per germline, CDR1 LNHDA and CDR2 SQIVND (reference sequence). Trimming stripped 8 bases from V and 4 bases from J, with 14 bases between. CDR3 length: 13 residues.

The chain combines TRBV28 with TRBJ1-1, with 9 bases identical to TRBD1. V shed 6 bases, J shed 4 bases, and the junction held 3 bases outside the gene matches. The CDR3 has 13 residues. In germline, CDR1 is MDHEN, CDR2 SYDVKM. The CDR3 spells CASSNRGPTEAFF. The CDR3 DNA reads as TGTGCCAGCAGCAACAGGGGGCCCACTGAAGCTTTCTTT. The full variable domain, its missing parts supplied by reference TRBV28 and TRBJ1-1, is DVKVTQSSRYLVKRTGEKVFLECVQDMDHENMFWYRQDPGLGLRLIYFSYDVKMKEKGDIPEGYSVSREKKERFSLILESASTNQTSMYLCASSNRGPTEAFFGQGTRLTVV.

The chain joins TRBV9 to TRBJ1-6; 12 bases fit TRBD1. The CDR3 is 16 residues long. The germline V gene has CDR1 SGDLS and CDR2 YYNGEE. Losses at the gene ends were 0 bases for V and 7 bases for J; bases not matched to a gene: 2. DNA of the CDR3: TGTGCCAGCAGCGTAGCGGGACAGGGGGCGAATTCACCCCTCCACTTT. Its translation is CASSVAGQGANSPLHF.

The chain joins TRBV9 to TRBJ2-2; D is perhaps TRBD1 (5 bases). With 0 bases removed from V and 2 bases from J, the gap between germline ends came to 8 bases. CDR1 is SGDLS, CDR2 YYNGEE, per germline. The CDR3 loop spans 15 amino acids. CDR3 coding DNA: TGTGCCAGCAGCGTAGGGGGCGCAAACACCGGGGAGCTGTTTTTT. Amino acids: CASSVGGANTGELFF.

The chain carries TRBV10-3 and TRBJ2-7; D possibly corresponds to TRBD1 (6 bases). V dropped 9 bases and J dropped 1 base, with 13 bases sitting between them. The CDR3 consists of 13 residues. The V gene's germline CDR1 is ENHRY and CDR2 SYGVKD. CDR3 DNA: TGTGCCATAAGACCAGGACAGTCCTACGAGCAGTACTTC. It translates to CAIRPGQSYEQYF.

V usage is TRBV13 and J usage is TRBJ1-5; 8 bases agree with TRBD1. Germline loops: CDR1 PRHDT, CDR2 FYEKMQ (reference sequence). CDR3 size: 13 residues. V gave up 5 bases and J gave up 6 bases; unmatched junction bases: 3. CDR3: CASSGQGAQPQHF. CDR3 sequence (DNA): TGTGCCAGCAGCGGCCAGGGGGCTCAGCCCCAGCATTTT.

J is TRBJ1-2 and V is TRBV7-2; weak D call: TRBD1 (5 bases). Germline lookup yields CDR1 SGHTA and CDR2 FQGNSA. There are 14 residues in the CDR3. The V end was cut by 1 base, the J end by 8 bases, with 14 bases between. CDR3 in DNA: TGTGCCAGCAGCTTAGGCACAGGCCCCAGCGGCTACACCTTC. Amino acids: CASSLGTGPSGYTF.

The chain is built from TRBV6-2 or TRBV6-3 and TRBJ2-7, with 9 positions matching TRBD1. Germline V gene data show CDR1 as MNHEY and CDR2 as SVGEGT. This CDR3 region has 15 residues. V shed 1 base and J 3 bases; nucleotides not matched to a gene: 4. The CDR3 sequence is CASSYLGQGIYEQYF. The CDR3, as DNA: TGTGCCAGCAGTTACTTGGGACAGGGAATCTACGAGCAGTACTTC.

The CDR3 region has the DNA TGTGCCAGCAGCCCCGGACAGGGGAACTTCGAGACCCAGTACTTC. This codes for CASSPGQGNFETQYF. V is TRBV5-4 and J is TRBJ2-5; the match to TRBD1 covers 9 bases. Germline V gives CDR1 SGHNT, CDR2 YYREEE (reference sequence). The V and J ends lost 4 bases and 5 bases, in that order; junction bases with no gene match: 9. The CDR3 runs to 15 residues.

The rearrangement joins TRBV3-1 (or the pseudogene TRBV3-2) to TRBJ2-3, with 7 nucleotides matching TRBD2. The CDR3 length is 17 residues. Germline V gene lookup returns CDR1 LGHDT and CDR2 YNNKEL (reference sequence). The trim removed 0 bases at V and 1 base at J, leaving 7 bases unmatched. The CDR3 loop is CASSQEWASGGTDTQYF. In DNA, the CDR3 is TGTGCCAGCAGCCAAGAATGGGCTAGCGGCGGCACAGATACGCAGTATTTT.

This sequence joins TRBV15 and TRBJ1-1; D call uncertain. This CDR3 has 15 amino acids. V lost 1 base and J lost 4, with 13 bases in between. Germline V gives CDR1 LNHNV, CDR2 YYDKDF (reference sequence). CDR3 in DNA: TGTGCCACCAGCAGAGCCGACGGAGTGGGCACTGAAGCTTTCTTT. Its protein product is CATSRADGVGTEAFF.

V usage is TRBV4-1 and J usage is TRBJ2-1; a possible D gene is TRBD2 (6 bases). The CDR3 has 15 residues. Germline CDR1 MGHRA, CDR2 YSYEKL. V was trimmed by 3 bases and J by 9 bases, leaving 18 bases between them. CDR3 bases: TGCGCCAGCAGCCAGACCGGGTGGGAGGCGGGTGAGCAGTTCTTC. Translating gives CASSQTGWEAGEQFF.